This TCR beta chain was recovered during a study of blood T cells in healthy people across ages (dated by TCRdb to the mid-2010s). In the study overall: In model experiments, roughly one uniquely barcoded TCR beta cDNA molecule per two T cells was captured by template switching. Donors of different ages were randomly distributed across sequencing lanes to avoid experimental bias. The study analyzed two additional independent replicas of 1 million unique cDNA reads from the same blood draw for two donors, one aged 18 to 29 and one aged 80 or older. To track age-related changes in TCR beta repertoire diversity, the study relied on deep sequencing normalized with unique cDNA molecular identifiers. Four age groups were formed from the donors: young (average 16 years), middle-aged (around 41), aged (about 68) and long-lived (roughly 88). What the work shows at the level of the full study, not this receptor alone: Estimates of total diversity based on one million sequenced T cells were regarded as lower bounds and as underestimates. Because the CMV infection status of the donors was unknown, age-related changes in expanded clonotypes may potentially have been confounded. Since profiling was done on bulk unsorted PBMCs, naive and antigen-experienced compartments could not be conclusively compared. As age increased, observed TCR beta diversity per million T cells dropped in a roughly linear way, and a significant reduction was already evident by age about 36. Compared with the aged group, more naive CD4+ T cells, fewer expanded clones and increased TCR diversity were shown by the long-lived group, suggesting age selection. There was a strong correlation between observed TCR beta diversity and the percentage of naive T cells measured by flow cytometry.

The roughly 38 donors, aged about 6 to 95 years, were systemically healthy Caucasian individuals from Russia. Each donor gave approximately 9.3 milliliters of peripheral blood, collected into EDTA-treated Vacutainer tubes. PBMCs were isolated by Ficoll-Paque density-gradient centrifugation, with at least 6 million obtained per sample. Total RNA, at least 5 micrograms per sample, was extracted from PBMCs with Trizol reagent. Naive CD45RAhigh/CD27high T cell percentages were measured by flow cytometry on a PBMC aliquot from every donor. Libraries were made using 5' RACE. The instrument given in TCRdb is Illumina HiSeq 2500. A second PCR of roughly 7 to 12 cycles was run with a J-beta primer mix and a sample-barcoded 5' primer. A template-switch 5' adaptor carrying 12 random nucleotides introduced a unique molecular identifier onto each TCR beta cDNA molecule. At least 2.5 million CDR3-containing paired-end reads were obtained from each sample. First-strand cDNA synthesis was performed from all RNA using the Mint cDNA synthesis kit, with priming by a TRBC-specific oligonucleotide. Following uracil-DNA glycosylase treatment, a first 18-cycle PCR with universal primers M1SS and BC2_uni_R was performed on all cDNA. In the source study's methods: Normalization of each sample was performed by random selection of 1 million high-quality reads, each carrying a distinct molecular identifier. Reads sharing molecular identifiers were discarded rather than binned into consensus sequences. MiTCR, with a Q25 quality threshold and the strictest error-elimination algorithm, was used for CDR3 identification, clonotype clustering and error correction. A nonparametric unseen species model using Euler transformation provided a lower-bound estimate of total TCR beta diversity. Clones were called with MiXCR by TCRdb after fastp trimmed the public reads at Q25, and only in-frame beta chains were retained. Each entry merges the rows of one CDR3 protein and shows their most common DNA and genes. TCRdb, rather than the study authors, made the V and J calls. This sample lists around 850,000 distinct CDR3 sequences; 35% to 40% were detected once. Roughly 13% of the sample comes from the top ten.

This clonotype was found a few times. Its binding antigen is unknown. No much larger clone exists at a distance of one base, and base qualities are not known. This sequence originates from a man aged 18 to 29 in good health. Sequenced material: blood.

The CDR3: CASSLAGEPRYGYTF. The bases are TGTGCCAGCTCCCTCGCCGGAGAACCAAGATATGGCTACACCTTC. The V and J segments used are TRBV18 and TRBJ1-2, with the D gene call left open. The CDR3 measures 15 amino acids from cysteine to phenylalanine. CDR3 DNA only is kept here, 45 bases in frame from base 1. V loses 6 bases, J loses 5 bases, and the germline ends lie 19 bases apart. Via the germline V gene, CDR1 is KGHSH and CDR2 LQKENI.